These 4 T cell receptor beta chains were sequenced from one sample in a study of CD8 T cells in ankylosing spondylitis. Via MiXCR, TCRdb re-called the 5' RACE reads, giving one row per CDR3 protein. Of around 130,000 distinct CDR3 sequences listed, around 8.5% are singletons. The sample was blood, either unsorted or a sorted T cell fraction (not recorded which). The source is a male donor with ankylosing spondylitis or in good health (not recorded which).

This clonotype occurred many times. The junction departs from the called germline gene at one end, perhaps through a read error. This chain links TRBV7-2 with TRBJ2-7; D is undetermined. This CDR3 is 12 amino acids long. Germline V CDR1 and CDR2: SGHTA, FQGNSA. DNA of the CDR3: TGTGCCAGCAGCTTAGTATCCTCCGAGCAGTACTTC. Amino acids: CASSLVSSEQYF.

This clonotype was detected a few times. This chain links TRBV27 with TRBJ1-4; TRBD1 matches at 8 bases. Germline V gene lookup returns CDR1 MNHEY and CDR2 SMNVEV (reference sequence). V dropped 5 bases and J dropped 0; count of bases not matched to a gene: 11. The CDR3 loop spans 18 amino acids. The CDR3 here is CASSRRAGGATTNEKLFF. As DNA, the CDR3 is TGTGCCAGCAGTCGCAGGGCAGGGGGCGCGACAACTAATGAAAAACTGTTTTTT.

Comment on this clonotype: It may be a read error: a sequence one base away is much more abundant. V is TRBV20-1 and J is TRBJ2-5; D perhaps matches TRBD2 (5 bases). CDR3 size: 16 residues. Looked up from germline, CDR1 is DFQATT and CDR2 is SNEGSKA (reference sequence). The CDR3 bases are TGCAGTGCTAGAGATTTTGATGGACTCAGAGAAGAGACCCATTACTTC. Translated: CSARDFDGLREETHYF.

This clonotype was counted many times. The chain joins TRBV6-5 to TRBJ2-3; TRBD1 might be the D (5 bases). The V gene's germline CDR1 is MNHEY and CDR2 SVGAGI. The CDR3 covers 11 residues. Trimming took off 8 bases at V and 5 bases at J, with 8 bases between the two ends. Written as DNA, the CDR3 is TGTGCCAGCCTTAGGGGAGATACGCAGTATTTT. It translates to CASLRGDTQYF.